A selection of T cell receptor beta chains follows, all from one sample in a study of T cell responses to AZD1222 COVID-19 vaccine. This table comes from immunoSEQ multiplex PCR, and its TCRdb copy is limited to in-frame clones, with some not included. The top ten clones hold around 3.6% of a sample with around 150,000 clones, just over 90% of them seen once. The sample consisted of peripheral blood, taken on day 0 of AZD1222 vaccination. These receptors were obtained from an adult in good health. Both conserved end residues are part of each CDR3. Fields, in order: J gene, clone size, V gene, D gene, CDR3 DNA, CDR3 protein. The D gene is left open where the match is weak. Size tells how often a clone was seen (once, few, many) or the class of an expanded clone, and some rows leave it out.

TRBJ1-1 . TRBV9 . TGTGCCAGCAGCGTAGGTCTACGGGCGCACACTGAAGCTTTCTTT CASSVGLRAHTEAFF
TRBJ1-6 . TRBV27 TRBD1 TGTGCCACCCACGACAGGGACTATAATTCACCCCTCCACTTT CATHDRDYNSPLHF
TRBJ1-2 . TRBV5-1 . TGCGCCACCTCCGGGACCAACTATGGCTACACCTTC CATSGTNYGYTF
TRBJ1-1 . TRBV12-3/TRBV12-4 . TGTGCCAGCAGTTTAACTGGGGTCACTGAAGCTTTCTTT CASSLTGVTEAFF
TRBJ2-2 . TRBV19 . TGTGCCAGTAGTATAGCCGGGTCCCACACCGGGGAGCTGTTTTTT CASSIAGSHTGELFF
TRBJ1-4 . TRBV2 . TGTGCCAGCAGCAAAGACGAACCTGGAAAACTGTTTTTT CASSKDEPGKLFF
TRBJ2-7 . TRBV30 . TGTGCCTGGAGTGTGGGGTTCGGTATCTACGAGCAGTACTTC CAWSVGFGIYEQYF
TRBJ1-5 . TRBV24-1 . TGTGCCACCAGCCTCCACAGGGATGAAAGCAATCAGCCCCAGCATTTT CATSLHRDESNQPQHF
TRBJ2-2 . TRBV3-1/TRBV3-2 . TGTGCCAGCAGCCAATCTAGCGCCGGGGAGCTGTTTTTT CASSQSSAGELFF
TRBJ2-2 . TRBV12-5 TRBD1 TGTGCTAGTGGTTTCTTAATCGACAGGGGGGACACCGGGGAGCTGTTTTTT CASGFLIDRGDTGELFF
TRBJ1-4 once TRBV19 TRBD1 TGTGCCAGTAGTATCGGGACAGGGAAAGTGGAAAAACTGTTTTTT CASSIGTGKVEKLFF
TRBJ2-7 . TRBV5-4 TRBD2 TGTGCCAGCAGCTGGGGACTAGCGGGAGTTCACGAGCAGTACTTC CASSWGLAGVHEQYF
TRBJ2-2 once TRBV5-1 TRBD2 TGCGCCAGCAGCCCGGGCGGGGGAGTTGCCGGGGAGCTGTTTTTT CASSPGGGVAGELFF
TRBJ2-1 . TRBV1 . TGCACCAGCAGCCAAGATATGCAGGCCCGTATCTTCTTC CTSSQDMQARIFF
TRBJ2-1 once TRBV11-3 TRBD2 TGTGCCAGCAGCCCCCCTCCGGGACTAGCGGGCGCGAATGAGCAGTTCTTC CASSPPPGLAGANEQFF
TRBJ1-1 . TRBV2 . TGTGCCAGCAGTGATTGGAAGACTGAAGCTTTCTTT CASSDWKTEAFF
TRBJ1-5 . TRBV2 . TGTGCCAGCAGTATTGGGGGAGGTCAGCCCCAGCATTTT CASSIGGGQPQHF
TRBJ1-3 . TRBV5-1 . TGCGCCAGCAGCTGGAAGGGGTCCGACGGAAACACCATATATTTT CASSWKGSDGNTIYF
TRBJ2-1 . TRBV19 . TGTGCCAGTAGTAGTAGGACAGGCTCTAACCCGGGACTACCCTTTGCAAGTGAGCAGTTCTTC CASSSRTGSNPGLPFASEQFF
TRBJ1-1 . TRBV30 . TGTGCCTGGACGACGACAGGCGTTGAAGCTTTCTTT CAWTTTGVEAFF
TRBJ2-3 . TRBV3-1/TRBV3-2 TRBD2 TGTGCCAGCAGCCAACCTAGCGGGGTTAGCACAGATACGCAGTATTTT CASSQPSGVSTDTQYF
TRBJ1-6 . TRBV12-3/TRBV12-4 . TGTGCCAGCAGTCCCGGACGGAATTCACCCCTCCACTTT CASSPGRNSPLHF
TRBJ2-1 . TRBV15 TRBD2 TGTGCCACCAGCAGAGCCTATTACGGGGGGGGTATGGATGAGCAGTTCTTC CATSRAYYGGGMDEQFF
TRBJ2-1 . TRBV7-2 TRBD2 TGTGCCAGCAGCTTAGGGCGGGAGGGCAGCGGTGAGCAGTTCTTC CASSLGREGSGEQFF
TRBJ2-5 . TRBV7-7 TRBD2 TGTGCCAGCAGCTTAGCGGGCGGGGGGGCCGAGGAGACCCAGTACTTC CASSLAGGGAEETQYF
TRBJ2-1 many TRBV27 TRBD2 TGTGCCAGCAGTTTACTGGGACTAGCGGGGGGGAGCTCCTACAATGAGCAGTTCTTC CASSLLGLAGGSSYNEQFF
TRBJ2-1 . TRBV6-1 . TGTGCCAGCAGTGAATTGTCGACAGGCCTATACAATGAGCAGTTCTTC CASSELSTGLYNEQFF
TRBJ1-1 . TRBV9 . TGTGCCAGCAGCCCCCGTAGGGACGCGAACACTGAAGCTTTCTTT CASSPRRDANTEAFF
TRBJ1-6 . TRBV7-6 . TGTGCCAGCAGCCCTGCAGGGGAAGCCAATTCACCCCTCCACTTT CASSPAGEANSPLHF
TRBJ2-7 . TRBV11-2 . TGTGCCAGCAGCTTAAGTGACGAGCAGTACTTC CASSLSDEQYF
TRBJ1-1 . TRBV9 . TGTGCCAGCAGCGTAGATAATTATGGGGGGGACACTGAAGCTTTCTTT CASSVDNYGGDTEAFF
TRBJ1-5 once TRBV5-1 TRBD1 TGCGCCAGCAGTGAGCAGGGGGCTCAGCCCCAGCATTTT CASSEQGAQPQHF
TRBJ1-3 . TRBV3-1/TRBV3-2 . TGTGCCAGCAGCCAGAGGACGCCAAGCTCTGGAAACACCATATATTTT CASSQRTPSSGNTIYF
TRBJ2-1 . TRBV6-1 . TGTGCCAGCAGTGAAGACAGAGACAATGAGCAGTTCTTC CASSEDRDNEQFF
TRBJ1-2 . TRBV12-1 . TGTGCCAGCAGCTTTGGGGACAGGGACTCTGGCTACACCTTC CASSFGDRDSGYTF
TRBJ2-5 . TRBV3-1/TRBV3-2 TRBD1 TGTGCCAGCAGCCAAGCGACAGGGGATCAAGAGACCCAGTACTTC CASSQATGDQETQYF
TRBJ1-6 . TRBV5-1 . TGCGCCAGCAGCTTGGCGGTCCCGGAGGGATCACCCCTCCACTTT CASSLAVPEGSPLHF
TRBJ2-7 . TRBV2 . TGTGCCAGCAGCGACCTAAATTCGGAGGCGACGCAGTACTTC CASSDLNSEATQYF
TRBJ1-1 . TRBV25-1 TRBD1 TGTGCCAGCAGTGACCCCGGACAGGGAAGCACTGAAGCTTTCTTT CASSDPGQGSTEAFF
TRBJ2-5 . TRBV3-1/TRBV3-2 . TGTGCCAGCAGCCAAGATAGGACGGGGACCCAGTACTTC CASSQDRTGTQYF
TRBJ1-1 . TRBV2 TRBD1 TGTGCCAGTCCGCTCAAGGGGGCGGGTGACACTGAAGCTTTCTTT CASPLKGAGDTEAFF
TRBJ2-3 . TRBV5-6 . TGTGCCAGCAGCTTGCTTACGAGTACTAGCACAGATACGCAGTATTTT CASSLLTSTSTDTQYF
TRBJ2-7 . TRBV4-2 TRBD1 TGTGCCAGCAGCCACGGACGGGACAGGACCTCCTACGAGCAGTACTTC CASSHGRDRTSYEQYF
TRBJ1-2 . TRBV29-1 . TGCAGCGTTGAAGTTGTAGGGTCTCATGATGGCTACACCTTC CSVEVVGSHDGYTF
TRBJ2-1 . TRBV24-1 TRBD2 TGTGCCACCAGTGCGGGGGGACTAGCGGGTTACTATGAGCAGTTCTTC CATSAGGLAGYYEQFF
TRBJ1-4 . TRBV9 . TGTGCCAGCAGCGCCGGGGTGGCTGAAAAACTGTTTTTT CASSAGVAEKLFF
TRBJ1-2 . TRBV15 . TGTGCCACCAGCAGCAAATTCGACCTCATCTATGGCTACACCTTC CATSSKFDLIYGYTF
TRBJ2-7 . TRBV28 . TGTGCCAGCAGCCAGACAGGCCCCACCTACGAGCAGTACTTC CASSQTGPTYEQYF
TRBJ2-7 . TRBV29-1 . TGCAGCGTTGACCGGGACAACTACGAGCAGTACTTC CSVDRDNYEQYF
TRBJ2-2 . TRBV7-3 TRBD1 TGTGCCAGCAGCTTAATGGGACAGGCTAACACCGGGGAGCTGTTTTTT CASSLMGQANTGELFF
TRBJ1-2 . TRBV6-2/TRBV6-3 . TGTGCCAGCAGTTACTCGGGAATGAACTATGGCTACACCTTC CASSYSGMNYGYTF
TRBJ1-1 . TRBV11-2 . TGTGCCAGCAGCACCTCAGCAGGCACTGAAGCTTTCTTT CASSTSAGTEAFF
TRBJ2-1 . TRBV24-1 . TGTGCCACCAGTGACTTGGGGGTTTACAATGAGCAGTTCTTC CATSDLGVYNEQFF
TRBJ2-3 once TRBV5-1 TRBD2 TGCGCCAGCAGCTTGGGGACTAGCACTCGCACAGATACGCAGTATTTT CASSLGTSTRTDTQYF
TRBJ2-3 . TRBV6-6 . TGTGCCAGCAGTCCCCCCGTGGATTCTAGCACAGATACGCAGTATTTT CASSPPVDSSTDTQYF